Each of the 12 T cell receptor beta chains below was sequenced from the same sample in a study of T-cell memory formation after mild COVID-19. TCRdb independently ran MiXCR on the 5' RACE reads; one entry per CDR3 protein. This table holds roughly 150,000 distinct CDR3 sequences, 10% to 15% found once. The sample comprised PBMCs or a T cell subset sorted from them (not recorded which). The receptors stem from a man aged 18 to 30 who had mild COVID-19 (a few samples of this study predate the infection). Cell type and time point are not known.

This clonotype was seen more than once but under ten times. The chain recombines TRBV7-3 with TRBJ2-5; D not resolved. The germline CDR1 and CDR2 sequences are SGHTA and FQGTGA. The V end lost 3 bases, the J end lost 1 base, and 9 bases lay between the germline ends. CDR3 size: 14 residues. CDR3 nucleotide sequence: TGTGCCAGCAGCTTTGGTAACCGCCAAGAGACCCAGTACTTC. It codes for CASSFGNRQETQYF.

There are a few counts of this clonotype. The chain joins TRBV5-1 to TRBJ2-3, with D uncertain. CDR3 length: 14 amino acids. Between the trimmed V and J ends, which lost 1 base and 3 bases, there was a span of 9 bases. Germline assignment: CDR1 SGHRS and CDR2 YFSETQ. The CDR3 reads CASSLTQYTDTQYF. The CDR3 DNA is TGCGCCAGCAGCTTGACACAGTATACAGATACGCAGTATTTT.

In its sample, this clonotype was seen a few times. The J gene is TRBJ2-5, the V gene TRBV24-1; 7 nucleotides line up with TRBD1. CDR1 is KGHDR and CDR2 is SFDVKD in the germline V gene. CDR3 size: 15 residues. The V gene end was trimmed by 7 bases and the J gene end by 3 bases; junction bases not matched to a gene: 10. CDR3 nucleotide sequence: TGTGCCACCAGCGAAACCGGGACAGCGAAAGAGACCCAGTACTTC. This codes for CATSETGTAKETQYF.

This clonotype has at least ten counts. This chain links TRBV4-2 with TRBJ2-3; maybe TRBD2 (6 bases). The length of the CDR3 is 16 residues. From germline, CDR1 is LGHNA and CDR2 YNFKEQ. V dropped 1 base and J dropped 2 bases, with 13 bases sitting between them. The chain's CDR3 is CASSQAIGGFTDTQYF. CDR3 sequence (DNA): TGTGCCAGCAGCCAAGCTATCGGGGGTTTCACAGATACGCAGTATTTT.

This sequence joins TRBV7-2 and TRBJ1-5, with D perhaps TRBD1 (6 bases). The germline V gene encodes CDR1 SGHTA and CDR2 FQGNSA. This CDR3 comprises 14 residues. The ends were cut back, 5 bases at V and 6 bases at J, with 14 bases in the middle. CDR3 coding DNA: TGTGCCAGCAGCCAGTGGGGGCAGGGTCAGCCCCAGCATTTT. Its protein is CASSQWGQGQPQHF.

This clonotype was counted at least ten times. V gene TRBV6-5 combines with J gene TRBJ2-3; a possible D gene is TRBD2 (5 bases). The V end lost 6 bases, the J end lost 2 bases, and 18 bases lay between the germline ends. The length of the CDR3 is 16 residues. Germline values: CDR1 MNHEY, CDR2 SVGAGI. CDR3 sequence (DNA): TGTGCCAGCAGGCAAAACCCCCGGACTTACACAGATACGCAGTATTTT. Its protein is CASRQNPRTYTDTQYF.

This clonotype came up many times. The chain links TRBV7-9 to TRBJ1-2; tentatively, D is TRBD1 (5 bases). CDR3 length: 15 residues. The germline V gene encodes CDR1 SEHNR and CDR2 FQNEAQ (reference sequence). Trimming took 1 base from V and 6 from J, leaving 15 bases between them. In DNA, the CDR3 is TGTGCCAGCAGCTTAGGGGGCGGAACAGACAATGGCTACACCTTC. It encodes CASSLGGGTDNGYTF.

The V and J genes are TRBV6-6 and TRBJ1-2; D uncertain. CDR1 and CDR2 (germline): MNHNY, SVGAGI (reference sequence). The CDR3 covers 11 residues. Trimming took off 2 bases at V and 8 bases at J, with 6 bases between the two ends. CDR3 in DNA: TGTGCCAGCAGTTACCGACGCGGCTACACCTTC. This gives the protein CASSYRRGYTF.

This clonotype was seen only a few times. The chain has TRBV5-1 and TRBJ2-3, with 12 bases that match TRBD2. CDR1 and CDR2 (germline): SGHRS, YFSETQ. CDR3 length equals 16 residues. Trimming took 4 bases from V and 4 from J; bases not matched to a gene: 7. CDR3 amino acids: CASSRTSGGIADTQYF. DNA for the CDR3: TGCGCCAGCAGCCGCACTAGCGGGGGGATCGCAGATACGCAGTATTTT.

This clonotype was seen a handful of times. This CDR3 is CASSGSGTLASPLHF. In DNA, the CDR3 is TGTGCCAGCAGTGGATCCGGGACACTGGCTTCACCCCTCCACTTT. The chain couples TRBV6-1 to TRBJ1-6; a weak D match, TRBD1 (6 bases). CDR3 length: 15 residues. V lost 4 bases and J lost 9, with 16 bases in between. The germline V gene encodes CDR1 MNHNS and CDR2 SASEGT.

This clonotype was seen only a few times. The chain links TRBV12-3 or TRBV12-4 to TRBJ1-2; maybe TRBD1 (6 bases). Trimming shortened V by 4 bases and J by 0 bases, and 15 bases separated the two germline ends. CDR3 size: 16 residues. The CDR3 coding sequence is TGTGCCAGCAGTTACGACTTGGGGGCTACTAACTATGGCTACACCTTC. Translated: CASSYDLGATNYGYTF.

The J gene is TRBJ2-2, the V gene TRBV30; either TRBD1 or TRBD2 may fit D (5 bases each). The CDR3 length is 14 residues. The ends were cut back, 2 bases at V and 2 bases at J, with 9 bases in the middle. The germline V gene has CDR1 GTSNPN and CDR2 SVGIG (reference sequence). The CDR3 DNA is TGTGCCTGGAGTTTGGGGGTAAACACCGGGGAGCTGTTTTTT. It is translated as CAWSLGVNTGELFF.